The rows below give T cell receptor beta chains drawn from one sample of a study of OX40 agonist ivuxolimab in advanced cancers. The protocol was immunoSEQ multiplex PCR, while the TCRdb copy is restricted to in-frame clones and leaves out a portion. Of 30,000 to 40,000 clones in the sample, roughly nine tenths are singletons; the top ten hold approximately 10%. Sequencing was performed on CD4+ or CD8+ T cells sorted from blood, taken in a trial of the OX40 agonist ivuxolimab. The source of these receptors is an adult with an advanced solid tumor such as melanoma, head and neck, liver or kidney cancer. Both conserved end residues are part of each CDR3. Fields, in order: CDR3 DNA, CDR3 protein, J gene, clone size, V gene, D gene. The D gene is left open where the match is weak. Clone sizes are given selectively: once, few, many, or a class where the clone is expanded.

TGTGCCTGGAGTCCAGGGGGAGGTCAGCCCCAGCATTTT,CAWSPGGGQPQHF,TRBJ1-5,few,TRBV30,TRBD1
TGTGCCAGCAGCCAAGTTAGCGAGTTAGTCGAGCAGTACTTC,CASSQVSELVEQYF,TRBJ2-7,-,TRBV4-2,-
TGTGCCACCAGCAGGGGGGTGAGGGATCCCTACGAGCAGTACTTC,CATSRGVRDPYEQYF,TRBJ2-7,-,TRBV15,-
TGTGCCAGCAGTTACGAACAGGGGGCCGGACAGCCCCAGCATTTT,CASSYEQGAGQPQHF,TRBJ1-5,-,TRBV6-6,TRBD1
TGTGCCAGCAGTTACACGGACAGCACAGATACGCAGTATTTT,CASSYTDSTDTQYF,TRBJ2-3,-,TRBV6-6,-
TGTGCCAGCAGCCCGACGGGACAATCCTACGAGCAGTACTTC,CASSPTGQSYEQYF,TRBJ2-7,-,TRBV9,-
TGTGCCATCGAAGGGGGCACGGTGGCAGTCACTGAAGCTTTCTTT,CAIEGGTVAVTEAFF,TRBJ1-1,-,TRBV7-9,TRBD1
TGTGCCAGCAGCTTAAGGGAGGTCCTCAATGAGCAGTTCTTC,CASSLREVLNEQFF,TRBJ2-1,-,TRBV11-1,-
TGTGCCAGCAGAGCAACACCGGGACAGGGCTACGAGCAGTACTTC,CASRATPGQGYEQYF,TRBJ2-7,-,TRBV5-5,TRBD1
TGTGCCAGCAGTCCTATTGGCAGGGGTGAGCAGTTCTTC,CASSPIGRGEQFF,TRBJ2-1,-,TRBV7-3,-
TGTGCCAGCAGCTTAGGACAGGCGCAAGAGACCCAGTACTTC,CASSLGQAQETQYF,TRBJ2-5,-,TRBV5-5,TRBD1
TGTGCCAGCAGTAGCCGGGGAGATGATACAGATACGCAGTATTTT,CASSSRGDDTDTQYF,TRBJ2-3,-,TRBV6-5,-
TGTGCCAGCAGCTTATCTAGCGGGGGCGATGAGCAGTTCTTC,CASSLSSGGDEQFF,TRBJ2-1,-,TRBV7-9,TRBD2
TGCGCCAGCAGTCGTAGCGGGAGTTCCTACGAGCAGTACTTC,CASSRSGSSYEQYF,TRBJ2-7,-,TRBV10-2,TRBD2
TGCGCCAGCAGCTTGGGGACTAGAAGTGGCGACGAGCAGTACTTC,CASSLGTRSGDEQYF,TRBJ2-7,-,TRBV5-1,TRBD2
TGTGCCAGCAGCTTTCGACAGGGGGTGCTCTACGAGCAGTACTTC,CASSFRQGVLYEQYF,TRBJ2-7,-,TRBV5-6,TRBD1
TGTGCCAGAAGCTTGGGGGGGCGCCTAGCGGGAGGGAACTACGAGCAGTACTTC,CARSLGGRLAGGNYEQYF,TRBJ2-7,-,TRBV5-3,TRBD2
TGTGCCAGCAGTGCCCGACAGATGAACACTGAAGCTTTCTTT,CASSARQMNTEAFF,TRBJ1-1,-,TRBV6-5,-
TGCGCCAGCAGCTCCATGACGGTGAACACTGAAGCTTTCTTT,CASSSMTVNTEAFF,TRBJ1-1,-,TRBV5-1,-
TGTGCCTGGAGCCCCGGGACAGGCAATTCACCCCTCCACTTT,CAWSPGTGNSPLHF,TRBJ1-6,-,TRBV30,TRBD1
TGCGCCAGCCGGGACGGGGGGGCCTACGAGCAGTACTTC,CASRDGGAYEQYF,TRBJ2-7,-,TRBV10-2,TRBD2
TGTGCCAGCAACGTACGTGGGACTAGCGGTGAGACCCAGTACTTC,CASNVRGTSGETQYF,TRBJ2-5,-,TRBV9,TRBD2
TGCAGCGTTGCCGGAGGCAGCAACTCTGGAAACACCATATATTTT,CSVAGGSNSGNTIYF,TRBJ1-3,once,TRBV29-1,-
TGTGCCAGCAGCGTAGACAGGCAAGAGACCCAGTACTTC,CASSVDRQETQYF,TRBJ2-5,once,TRBV9,-
TGTGCCAGTAGTCCTCAGGGTGGAACAGAGACCCAGTACTTC,CASSPQGGTETQYF,TRBJ2-5,-,TRBV19,-
TGTGCCAGCAGCGTAGGAATAGCGGGAGGGTTAGGAAAAGAGACCCAGTACTTC,CASSVGIAGGLGKETQYF,TRBJ2-5,-,TRBV9,TRBD2
TGTGCCAGCAGTTTATTAATGCACACCGGGGAGCTGTTTTTT,CASSLLMHTGELFF,TRBJ2-2,-,TRBV27,-
TGTGCCAGCTCCCAGAATTACGAGCAGTACTTC,CASSQNYEQYF,TRBJ2-7,-,TRBV6-6,-
TGTGCCAGCAGTTACGACCAGGGTCGGGACACCATATATTTT,CASSYDQGRDTIYF,TRBJ1-3,few,TRBV6-6,-
TGTGCCAGCAGTGTATTACAGGGGGTAACTGAAGCTTTCTTT,CASSVLQGVTEAFF,TRBJ1-1,-,TRBV6-1,TRBD1
TGTGCCAGCAGCTTGGTGCCCGAGGGCACTGAAGCTTTCTTT,CASSLVPEGTEAFF,TRBJ1-1,-,TRBV5-6,-
TGTGCCACCAGCGCTGGACAGGACCGCTACGAGCAGTACTTC,CATSAGQDRYEQYF,TRBJ2-7,-,TRBV15,TRBD1
TGTGCCAGCAGTGACTACAGGGGGTTTTCCTACGAGCAGTACTTC,CASSDYRGFSYEQYF,TRBJ2-7,-,TRBV6-1,TRBD1
TGTGCCAGCAGTCGACCGGGACAGTCTAGTGGAGGGTCCTACGAGCAGTACTTC,CASSRPGQSSGGSYEQYF,TRBJ2-7,-,TRBV7-2,-
TGCGCCAGCAGCCTAGTAGGGCGGGAGAGTAGCACAGATACGCAGTATTTT,CASSLVGRESSTDTQYF,TRBJ2-3,-,TRBV4-1,TRBD2
TGTGCCAGCAGTTACGTATTCAGGGAGCGAGATGGCTACACCTTC,CASSYVFRERDGYTF,TRBJ1-2,-,TRBV6-6,-
TGTGCCAGCACCCAGTGGGGGACCGGGAGCTACGAGCAGTACTTC,CASTQWGTGSYEQYF,TRBJ2-7,once,TRBV6-5,-
TGTGCCAGCAAGAGGGGCTATGGCTACACCTTC,CASKRGYGYTF,TRBJ1-2,-,TRBV2,-
TGTGCCAGCAGCTTAGGGGACAGGGGGTCTGGCTCCTACGAGCAGTACTTC,CASSLGDRGSGSYEQYF,TRBJ2-7,-,TRBV7-2,TRBD1
TGTGCCAGCAGCGAATACCGGGACCTTTACAATGAGCAGTTCTTC,CASSEYRDLYNEQFF,TRBJ2-1,-,TRBV5-4,-
TGTGCCAGCAGCGTAGAAGGGGGGCTGCAGGGCTACACCTTC,CASSVEGGLQGYTF,TRBJ1-2,once,TRBV9,-
TGCGCCAGCAGCCTCCGGGCCTTGAACACTGAAGCTTTCTTT,CASSLRALNTEAFF,TRBJ1-1,-,TRBV4-1,-
TGTGCCAGCATGTCACCCGGGCGTTACACTGAAGCTTTCTTT,CASMSPGRYTEAFF,TRBJ1-1,-,TRBV6-5,-
TGTGCCAGCAGCTTGCCGGGACGGACGAACACTGAAGCTTTCTTT,CASSLPGRTNTEAFF,TRBJ1-1,-,TRBV5-6,-
TGTGCCAGCAGACGGGACACAGATACGCAGTATTTT,CASRRDTDTQYF,TRBJ2-3,-,TRBV7-9,-
TGTGCCAGCAGCTTAGAGACTAGCGAGAGGAGGATAGATACGCAGTATTTT,CASSLETSERRIDTQYF,TRBJ2-3,-,TRBV7-9,TRBD2
TGTGCCAGCAGCTTAGTGGGCGTTAGCGGGAGTGGGCAAGAGACCCAGTACTTC,CASSLVGVSGSGQETQYF,TRBJ2-5,-,TRBV11-2,TRBD2
TGTGCCAGCAGTTTAGCGGGAGGGCCGCGGGAGCAGTACTTC,CASSLAGGPREQYF,TRBJ2-7,-,TRBV27,TRBD2
TGTGCCAGCAGTCTACGGGGCGGAGGGAACAATGAGCAGTTCTTC,CASSLRGGGNNEQFF,TRBJ2-1,once,TRBV2,-
TGCAGCGTTGGGACACCTACCTACGAGCAGTACTTC,CSVGTPTYEQYF,TRBJ2-7,-,TRBV29-1,-
TGTGCCAGCAGTCCTCTCGCGGGAGGGCTAAATTTCCAGAACACCGGGGAGCTGTTTTTT,CASSPLAGGLNFQNTGELFF,TRBJ2-2,-,TRBV14,TRBD2